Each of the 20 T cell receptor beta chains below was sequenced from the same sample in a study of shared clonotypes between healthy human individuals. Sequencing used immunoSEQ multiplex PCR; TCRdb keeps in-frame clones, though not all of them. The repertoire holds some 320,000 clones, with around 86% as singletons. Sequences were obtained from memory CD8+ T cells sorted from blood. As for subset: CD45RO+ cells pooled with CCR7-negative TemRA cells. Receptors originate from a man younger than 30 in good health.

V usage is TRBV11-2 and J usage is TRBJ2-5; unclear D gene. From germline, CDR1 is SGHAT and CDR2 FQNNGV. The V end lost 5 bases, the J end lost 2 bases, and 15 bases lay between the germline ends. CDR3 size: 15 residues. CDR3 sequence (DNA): TGTGCCAGCAGCCCCCCGATTTTACATCAAGAGACCCAGTACTTC. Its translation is CASSPPILHQETQYF.

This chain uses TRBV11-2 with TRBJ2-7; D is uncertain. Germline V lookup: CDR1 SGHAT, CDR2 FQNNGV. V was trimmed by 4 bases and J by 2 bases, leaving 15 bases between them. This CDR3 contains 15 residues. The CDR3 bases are TGTGCCAGCAGCTCCCCCACAGTGCGACCCTACGAGCAGTACTTC. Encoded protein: CASSSPTVRPYEQYF.

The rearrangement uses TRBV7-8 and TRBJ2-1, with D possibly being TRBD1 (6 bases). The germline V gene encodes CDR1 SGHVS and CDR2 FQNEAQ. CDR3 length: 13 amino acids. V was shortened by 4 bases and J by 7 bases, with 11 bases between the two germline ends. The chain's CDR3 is CASSWAGVNEQFF. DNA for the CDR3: TGTGCCAGCAGCTGGGCAGGGGTTAATGAGCAGTTCTTC.

CDR3 loop: CASSTRQGWDPNEKLFF. The CDR3, as DNA: TGTGCCAGCAGCACCAGACAGGGATGGGACCCAAATGAAAAACTGTTTTTT. The chain uses TRBV11-2 and TRBJ1-4; 7 positions agree with TRBD1. Per germline, CDR1 SGHAT and CDR2 FQNNGV. V lost 5 bases and J lost 5; bases outside the gene matches: 14. The CDR3 consists of 17 residues. Filled out from reference TRBV11-2 and TRBJ1-4, the complete variable domain reads EAGVAQSPRYKIIEKRQSVAFWCNPISGHATLYWYQQILGQGPKLLIQFQNNGVVDDSQLPKDRFSAERLKGVDSTLKIQPAKLEDSAVYLCASSTRQGWDPNEKLFFGSGTQLSVL.

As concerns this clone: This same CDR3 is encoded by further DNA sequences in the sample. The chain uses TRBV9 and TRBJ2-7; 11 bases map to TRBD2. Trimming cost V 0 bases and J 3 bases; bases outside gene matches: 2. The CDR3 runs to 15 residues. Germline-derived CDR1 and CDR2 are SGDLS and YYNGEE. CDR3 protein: CASSVGTSGFYEQYF. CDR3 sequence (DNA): TGTGCCAGCAGCGTAGGGACTAGCGGGTTCTACGAGCAGTACTTC.

The CDR3 is CASSLQGSGANVLTF. CDR3 nucleotides: TGTGCCAGCAGTTTGCAGGGCTCTGGGGCCAACGTCCTGACTTTC. J is TRBJ2-6 and V is TRBV28; TRBD1 might be the D (5 bases). Trimming took off 3 bases at V and 0 bases at J, with 6 bases between the two ends. The CDR3 runs 15 residues. Germline-derived CDR1 and CDR2 are MDHEN and SYDVKM.

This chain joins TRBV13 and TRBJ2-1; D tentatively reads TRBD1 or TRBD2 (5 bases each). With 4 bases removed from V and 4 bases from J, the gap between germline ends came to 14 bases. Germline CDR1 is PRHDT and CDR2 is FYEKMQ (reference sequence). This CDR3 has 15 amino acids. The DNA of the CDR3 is TGTGCCAGCAGCTCGGGGACCTTCTCGTACAATGAGCAGTTCTTC. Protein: CASSSGTFSYNEQFF.

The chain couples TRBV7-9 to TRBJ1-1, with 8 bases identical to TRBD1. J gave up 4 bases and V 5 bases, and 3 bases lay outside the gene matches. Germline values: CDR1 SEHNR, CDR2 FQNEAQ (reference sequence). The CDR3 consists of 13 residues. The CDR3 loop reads CASSPQGGTEAFF. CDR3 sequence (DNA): TGTGCCAGCAGCCCACAGGGGGGCACTGAAGCTTTCTTT. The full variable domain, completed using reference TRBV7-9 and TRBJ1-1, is DTGVSQNPRHKITKRGQNVTFRCDPISEHNRLYWYRQTLGQGPEFLTYFQNEAQLEKSRLLSDRFSAERPKGSFSTLEIQRTEQGDSAMYLCASSPQGGTEAFFGQGTRLTVV.

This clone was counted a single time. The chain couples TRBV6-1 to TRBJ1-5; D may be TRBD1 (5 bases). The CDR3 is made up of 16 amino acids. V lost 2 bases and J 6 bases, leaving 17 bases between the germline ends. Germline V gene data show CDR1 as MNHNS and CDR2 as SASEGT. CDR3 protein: CASSEWQGSGGQPQHF. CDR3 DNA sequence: TGTGCCAGCAGTGAATGGCAGGGTTCGGGAGGTCAGCCCCAGCATTTT.

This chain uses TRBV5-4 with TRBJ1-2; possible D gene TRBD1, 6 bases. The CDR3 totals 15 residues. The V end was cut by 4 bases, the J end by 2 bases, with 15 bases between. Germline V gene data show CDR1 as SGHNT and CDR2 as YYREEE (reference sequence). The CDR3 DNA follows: TGTGCCAGCAGCCTCCCCGGCGGGGGCAACTATGGCTACACCTTC. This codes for CASSLPGGGNYGYTF.

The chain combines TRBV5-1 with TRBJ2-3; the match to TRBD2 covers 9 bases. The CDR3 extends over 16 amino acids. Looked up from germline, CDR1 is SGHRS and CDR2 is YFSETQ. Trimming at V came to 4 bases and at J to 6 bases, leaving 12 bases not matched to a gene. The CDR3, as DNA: TGCGCCAGCAGCCCCTTTGCGGGGGGGCTCTCCGATACGCAGTATTTT. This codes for CASSPFAGGLSDTQYF. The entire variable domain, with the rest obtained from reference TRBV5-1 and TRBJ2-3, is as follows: KAGVTQTPRYLIKTRGQQVTLSCSPISGHRSVSWYQQTPGQGLQFLFEYFSETQRNKGNFPGRFSGRQFSNSRSEMNVSTLELGDSALYLCASSPFAGGLSDTQYFGPGTRLTVL.

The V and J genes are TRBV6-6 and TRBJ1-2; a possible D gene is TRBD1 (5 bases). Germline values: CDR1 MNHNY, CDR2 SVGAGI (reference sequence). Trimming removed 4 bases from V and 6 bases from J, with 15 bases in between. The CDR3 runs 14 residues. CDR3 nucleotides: TGTGCCAGCAGTTCCCCGGGGCAGGGAAATGGCTACACCTTC. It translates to CASSSPGQGNGYTF.

As DNA, the CDR3 is TGTGCCGGCCAGGGAGATGGCACTGAAGCTTTCTTT. It is translated as CAGQGDGTEAFF. The chain couples TRBV2 to TRBJ1-1; the D gene is possibly TRBD1 (5 bases). V was shortened by 11 bases and J by 4 bases, with 14 bases between the two germline ends. CDR3 size: 12 residues. CDR1 is SNHLY and CDR2 is FYNNEI in the germline V gene.

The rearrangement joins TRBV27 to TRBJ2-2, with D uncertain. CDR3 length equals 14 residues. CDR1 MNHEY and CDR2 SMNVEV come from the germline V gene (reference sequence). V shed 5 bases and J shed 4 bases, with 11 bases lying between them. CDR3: CASSPMTITGELFF. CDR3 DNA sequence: TGTGCCAGCAGTCCTATGACCATCACCGGGGAGCTGTTTTTT.

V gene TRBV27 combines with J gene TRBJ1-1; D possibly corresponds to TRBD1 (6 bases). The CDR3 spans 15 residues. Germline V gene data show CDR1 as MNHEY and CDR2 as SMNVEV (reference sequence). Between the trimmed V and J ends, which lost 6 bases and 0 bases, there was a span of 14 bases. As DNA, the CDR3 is TGTGCCAGCAGAGGACAGAGCACCCTGAACACTGAAGCTTTCTTT. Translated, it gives CASRGQSTLNTEAFF.

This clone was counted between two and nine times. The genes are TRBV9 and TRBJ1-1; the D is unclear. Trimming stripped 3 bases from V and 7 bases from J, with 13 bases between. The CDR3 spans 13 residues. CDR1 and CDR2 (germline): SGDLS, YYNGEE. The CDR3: CASSGADSYEAFF. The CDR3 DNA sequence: TGTGCCAGCAGCGGTGCGGATAGCTATGAAGCTTTCTTT.

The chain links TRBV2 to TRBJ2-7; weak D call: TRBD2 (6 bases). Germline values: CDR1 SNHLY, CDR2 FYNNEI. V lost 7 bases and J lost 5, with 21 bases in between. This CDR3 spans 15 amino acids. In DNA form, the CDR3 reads TGTGCCAGCACCCCAAGCCGGAGGGATCGGCACGAGCAGTACTTC. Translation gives CASTPSRRDRHEQYF.

CDR3 loop: CASSEAKRGGRNNEQFF. The CDR3 DNA is TGTGCCAGCAGTGAGGCGAAGCGGGGGGGAAGGAACAATGAGCAGTTCTTC. The chain has TRBV2 and TRBJ2-1, with 10 bases identical to TRBD2. This CDR3 spans 17 amino acids. V was clipped by 3 bases and J by 5 bases; unmatched bases: 10. The germline gives CDR1 SNHLY, CDR2 FYNNEI. Full variable domain (remainder filled in from reference TRBV2 and TRBJ2-1): EPEVTQTPSHQVTQMGQEVILRCVPISNHLYFYWYRQILGQKVEFLVSFYNNEISEKSEIFDDQFSVERPDGSNFTLKIRSTKLEDSAMYFCASSEAKRGGRNNEQFFGPGTRLTVL.

CDR3 nucleotide sequence: TGCGCCAGCAGCCACATAGGGGGTGAGGGTGAAAAACTGTTTTTT. Residues: CASSHIGGEGEKLFF. The rearrangement links TRBV4-1 to TRBJ1-4; maybe TRBD1 (6 bases). The CDR3 has 15 residues. Germline-derived CDR1 and CDR2 are MGHRA and YSYEKL. V was trimmed by 3 bases and J by 7 bases, leaving 15 bases between them.

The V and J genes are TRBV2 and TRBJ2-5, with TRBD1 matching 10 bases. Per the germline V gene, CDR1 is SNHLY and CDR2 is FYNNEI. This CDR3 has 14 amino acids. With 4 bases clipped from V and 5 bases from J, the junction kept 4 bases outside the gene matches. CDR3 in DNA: TGTGCCAGCAGTGTGGGACAGGGGTTGGAGACCCAGTACTTC. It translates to CASSVGQGLETQYF.